The sequence of this T cell receptor (beta chain) was determined in a study of control samples from healthy donors and cancer patients. Germline CDR1 is ENHRY and CDR2 is SYGVKD. The junction had 8 bases not matched to a gene; V was cut back by 0 bases and J by 5 bases. This CDR3 is 17 amino acids long. Sequenced by immunoSEQ multiplex PCR; TCRdb stores in-frame clones only, minus some. The table includes tens of thousands of clones, about 88% detected once. Specimen: blood. The chain employs TRBV10-3 and TRBJ2-2, with TRBD1 identical over 8 bases. This receptor was taken from a woman between 70 and 85 years old in good health. CDR3 residues: CAISESTGGVITGELFF. The CDR3 DNA reads TGTGCCATCAGTGAGTCTACAGGGGGAGTTATTACCGGGGAGCTGTTTTTT.